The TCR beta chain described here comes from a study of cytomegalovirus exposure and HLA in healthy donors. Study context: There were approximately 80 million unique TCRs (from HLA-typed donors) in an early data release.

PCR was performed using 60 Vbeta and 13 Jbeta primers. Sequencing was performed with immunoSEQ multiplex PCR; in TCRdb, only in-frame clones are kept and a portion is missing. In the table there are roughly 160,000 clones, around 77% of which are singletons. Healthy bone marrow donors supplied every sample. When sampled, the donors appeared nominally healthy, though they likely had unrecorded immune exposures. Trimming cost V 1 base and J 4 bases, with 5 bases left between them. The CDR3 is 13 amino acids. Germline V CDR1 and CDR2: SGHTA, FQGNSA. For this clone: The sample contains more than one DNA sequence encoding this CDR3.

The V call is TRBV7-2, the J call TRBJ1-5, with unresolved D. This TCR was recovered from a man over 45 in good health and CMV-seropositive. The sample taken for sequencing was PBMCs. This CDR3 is CASSLGQNQPQHF. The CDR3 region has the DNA TGTGCCAGCAGCTTAGGGCAGAATCAGCCCCAGCATTTT.